The source of this TCR beta chain is a study of blood T cell repertoires in COVID-19. Across the whole study: Whether acute or convalescent, the COVID-19 samples came from the United States, Italy and Spain. PBMCs, B-cell-depleted T cells, or T cells were the source of the cDNA or gDNA that made up the material.

V lost 4 bases and J lost 0, with 10 bases in between. CDR1 and CDR2 (germline): SNHLY, FYNNEI. The length of the CDR3 is 14 residues. The repertoire was sequenced with immunoSEQ multiplex PCR; TCRdb's copy has only in-frame clones and lacks some. The data show fewer than 250,000 clones, about 85% seen once. The chain employs TRBV2 and TRBJ2-7; D not certain. The TCR originated in a woman older than 75 with COVID-19, enrolled during active disease. The source material was peripheral blood. CDR3 nucleotides: TGTGCCAGCAGTGTCGGTAGAAACTCCTACGAGCAGTACTTC. It yields the protein CASSVGRNSYEQYF.